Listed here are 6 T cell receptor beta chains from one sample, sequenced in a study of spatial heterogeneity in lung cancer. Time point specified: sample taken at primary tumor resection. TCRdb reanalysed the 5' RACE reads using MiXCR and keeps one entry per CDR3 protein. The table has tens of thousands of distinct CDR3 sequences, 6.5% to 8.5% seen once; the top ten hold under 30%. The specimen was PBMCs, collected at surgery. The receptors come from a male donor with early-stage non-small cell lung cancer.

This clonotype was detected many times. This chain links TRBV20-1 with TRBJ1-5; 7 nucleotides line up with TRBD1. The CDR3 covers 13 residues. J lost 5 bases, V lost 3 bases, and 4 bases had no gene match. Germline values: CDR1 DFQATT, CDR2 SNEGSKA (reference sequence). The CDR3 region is CSASSGTDQPQHF. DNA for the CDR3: TGCAGTGCTAGCTCCGGGACAGATCAGCCCCAGCATTTT.

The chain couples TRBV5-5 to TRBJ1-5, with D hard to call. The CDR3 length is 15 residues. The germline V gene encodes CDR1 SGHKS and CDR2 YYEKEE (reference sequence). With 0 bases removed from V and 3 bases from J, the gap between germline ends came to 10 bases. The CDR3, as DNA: TGTGCCAGCAGCTTGGGAGAGATTAACAATCAGCCCCAGCATTTT. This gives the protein CASSLGEINNQPQHF.

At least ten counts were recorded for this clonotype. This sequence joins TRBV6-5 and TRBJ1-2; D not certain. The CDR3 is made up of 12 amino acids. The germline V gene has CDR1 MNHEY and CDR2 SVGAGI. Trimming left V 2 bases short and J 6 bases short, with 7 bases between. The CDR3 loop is CASSYVGDGYTF. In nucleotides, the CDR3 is TGTGCCAGCAGTTACGTCGGGGATGGCTACACCTTC.

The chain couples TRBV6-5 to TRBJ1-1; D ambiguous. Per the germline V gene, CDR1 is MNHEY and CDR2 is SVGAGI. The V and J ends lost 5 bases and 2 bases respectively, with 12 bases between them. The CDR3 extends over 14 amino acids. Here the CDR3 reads CASSPSVPNTEAFF. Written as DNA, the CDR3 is TGTGCCAGCAGTCCCTCAGTTCCCAACACTGAAGCTTTCTTT.

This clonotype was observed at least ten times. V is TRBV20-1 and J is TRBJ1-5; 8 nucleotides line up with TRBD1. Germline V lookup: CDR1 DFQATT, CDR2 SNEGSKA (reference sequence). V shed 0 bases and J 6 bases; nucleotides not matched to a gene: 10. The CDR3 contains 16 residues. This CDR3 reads CSARDLLQGALQPQHF. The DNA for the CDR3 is TGCAGTGCTAGAGATCTTTTGCAGGGGGCGCTTCAGCCCCAGCATTTT.

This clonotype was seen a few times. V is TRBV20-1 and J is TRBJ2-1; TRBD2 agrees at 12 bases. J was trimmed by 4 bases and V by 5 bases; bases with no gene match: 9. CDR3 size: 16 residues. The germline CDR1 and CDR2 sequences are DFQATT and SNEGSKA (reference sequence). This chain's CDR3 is CSARLLAGGQYNEQFF. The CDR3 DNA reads TGCAGTGCTCGACTACTAGCGGGGGGACAATACAATGAGCAGTTCTTC.